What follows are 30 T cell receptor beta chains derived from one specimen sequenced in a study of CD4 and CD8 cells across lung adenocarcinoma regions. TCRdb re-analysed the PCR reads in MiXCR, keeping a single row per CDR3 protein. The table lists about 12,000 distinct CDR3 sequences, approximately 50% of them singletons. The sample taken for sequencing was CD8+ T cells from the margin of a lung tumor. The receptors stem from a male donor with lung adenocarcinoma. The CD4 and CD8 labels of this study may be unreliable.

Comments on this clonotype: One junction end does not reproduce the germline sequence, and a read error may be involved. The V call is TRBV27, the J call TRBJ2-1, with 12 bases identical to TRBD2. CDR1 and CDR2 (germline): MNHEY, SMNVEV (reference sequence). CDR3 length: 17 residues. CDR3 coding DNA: TGTGCCAGCAGTCCGTCTGCTAGCGGGAGGGTAAAAAATGCGCAGTTCTTC. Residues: CASSPSASGRVKNAQFF.

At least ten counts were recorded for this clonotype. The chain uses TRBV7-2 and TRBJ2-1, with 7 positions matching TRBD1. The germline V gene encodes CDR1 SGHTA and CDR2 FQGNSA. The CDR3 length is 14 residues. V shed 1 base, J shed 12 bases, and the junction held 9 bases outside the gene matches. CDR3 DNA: TGTGCCAGCAGCTTAGGGTGGCAGGGGGAGCGGCAGTTCTTC. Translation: CASSLGWQGERQFF.

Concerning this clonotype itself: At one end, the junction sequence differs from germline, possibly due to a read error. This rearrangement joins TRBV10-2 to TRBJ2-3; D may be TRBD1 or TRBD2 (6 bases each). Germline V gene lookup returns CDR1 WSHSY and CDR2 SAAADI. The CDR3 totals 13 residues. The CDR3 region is CATMEGGTDKQYF. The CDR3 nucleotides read TGCGCCACCATGGAGGGGGGCACAGATAAGCAGTATTTC.

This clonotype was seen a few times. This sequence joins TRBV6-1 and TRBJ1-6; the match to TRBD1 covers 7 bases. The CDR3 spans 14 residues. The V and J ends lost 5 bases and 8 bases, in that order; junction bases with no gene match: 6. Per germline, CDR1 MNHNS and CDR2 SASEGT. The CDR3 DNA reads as TGTGCCAGCAGTCTCAGGGGGTCTGATTCACCCCTCCACTTT. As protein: CASSLRGSDSPLHF.

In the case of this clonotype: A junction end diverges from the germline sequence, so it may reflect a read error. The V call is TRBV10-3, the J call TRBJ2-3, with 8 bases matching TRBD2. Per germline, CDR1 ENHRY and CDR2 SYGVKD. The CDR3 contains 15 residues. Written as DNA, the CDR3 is TGTGCCATCACGGGGGCGGGAGGAGGCGAAGATACGCAGTATTTC. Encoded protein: CAITGAGGGEDTQYF.

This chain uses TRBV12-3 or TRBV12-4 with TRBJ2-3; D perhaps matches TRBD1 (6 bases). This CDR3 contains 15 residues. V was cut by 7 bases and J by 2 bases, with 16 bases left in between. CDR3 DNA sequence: TGTGCCAGCACGCCCGGGCAGGGGTTCACAGATACGCAGTATTTT. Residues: CASTPGQGFTDTQYF.

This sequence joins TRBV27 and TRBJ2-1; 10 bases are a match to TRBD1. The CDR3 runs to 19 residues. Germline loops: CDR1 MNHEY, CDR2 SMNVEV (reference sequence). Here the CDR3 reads CAPYDRGQLLGVRVNEQFF. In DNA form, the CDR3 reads TGTGCACCCTATGACAGGGGGCAGTTGTTGGGAGTTCGGGTTAATGAGCAGTTCTTC.

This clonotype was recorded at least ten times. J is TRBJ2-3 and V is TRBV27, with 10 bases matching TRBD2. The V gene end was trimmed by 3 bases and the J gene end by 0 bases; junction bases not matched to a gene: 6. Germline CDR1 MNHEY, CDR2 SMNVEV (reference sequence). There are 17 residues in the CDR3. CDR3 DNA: TGTGCCAGCAGTTTCGGGACTAGCGAACCTAGCACAGATACGCAGTATTTT. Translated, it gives CASSFGTSEPSTDTQYF.

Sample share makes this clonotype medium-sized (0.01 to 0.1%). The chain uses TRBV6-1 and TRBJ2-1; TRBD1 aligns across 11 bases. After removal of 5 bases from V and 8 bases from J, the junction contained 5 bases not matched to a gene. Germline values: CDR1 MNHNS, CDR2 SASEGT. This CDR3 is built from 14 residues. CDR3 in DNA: TGTGCCAGCAGTAGGACAGGGGGCGAGGATGAGCAGTTCTTC. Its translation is CASSRTGGEDEQFF.

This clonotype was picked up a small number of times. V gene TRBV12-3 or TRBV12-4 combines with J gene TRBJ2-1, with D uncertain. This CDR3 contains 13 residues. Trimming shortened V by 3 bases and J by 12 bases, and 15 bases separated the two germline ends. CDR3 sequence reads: CASSFMGLRRQFF. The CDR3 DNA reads TGTGCCAGCAGTTTCATGGGCCTTCGCAGGCAGTTCTTC.

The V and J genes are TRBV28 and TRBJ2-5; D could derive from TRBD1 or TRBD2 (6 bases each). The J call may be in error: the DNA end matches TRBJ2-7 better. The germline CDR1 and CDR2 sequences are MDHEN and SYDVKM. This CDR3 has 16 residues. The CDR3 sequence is CASSLSMGGSYYEQYF. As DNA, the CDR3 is TGTGCCAGCAGTTTATCGATGGGGGGCAGCTACTACGAGCAGTACTTC.

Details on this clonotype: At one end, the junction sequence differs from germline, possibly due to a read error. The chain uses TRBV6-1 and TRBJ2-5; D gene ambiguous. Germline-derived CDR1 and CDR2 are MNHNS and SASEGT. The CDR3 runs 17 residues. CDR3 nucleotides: TGTGCCAGCAGTGAAGCGCTCGTTGACCGTGACGAAGTTACCCCGTACTTC. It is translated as CASSEALVDRDEVTPYF.

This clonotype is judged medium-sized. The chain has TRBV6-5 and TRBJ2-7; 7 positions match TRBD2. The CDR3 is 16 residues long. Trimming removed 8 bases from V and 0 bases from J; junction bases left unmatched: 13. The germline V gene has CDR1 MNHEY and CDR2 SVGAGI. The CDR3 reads CASHASGLTYSYEQYF. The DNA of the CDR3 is TGTGCCAGCCACGCTAGCGGCCTTACCTACTCCTACGAGCAGTACTTC.

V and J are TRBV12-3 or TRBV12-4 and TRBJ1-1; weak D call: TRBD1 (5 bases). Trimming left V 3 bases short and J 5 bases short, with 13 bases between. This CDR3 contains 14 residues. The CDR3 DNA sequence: TGTGCCAGCAGTTTCCAGGGAGGTGGTACTGAAGCTTTCTTT. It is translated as CASSFQGGGTEAFF.

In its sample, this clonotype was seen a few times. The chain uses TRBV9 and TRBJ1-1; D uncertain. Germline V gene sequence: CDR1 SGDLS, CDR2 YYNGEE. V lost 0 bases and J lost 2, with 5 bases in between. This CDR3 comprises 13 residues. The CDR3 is CASSVAVNTEAFF. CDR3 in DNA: TGTGCCAGCAGCGTAGCTGTCAACACTGAAGCTTTCTTT.

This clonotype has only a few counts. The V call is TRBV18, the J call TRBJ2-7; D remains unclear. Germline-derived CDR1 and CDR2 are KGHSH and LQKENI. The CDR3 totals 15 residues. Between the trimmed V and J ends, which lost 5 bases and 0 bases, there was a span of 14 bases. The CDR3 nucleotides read TGTGCCAGCTCAGCGACGTCAGGTGCCTCCTACGAGCAGTACTTC. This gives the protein CASSATSGASYEQYF.

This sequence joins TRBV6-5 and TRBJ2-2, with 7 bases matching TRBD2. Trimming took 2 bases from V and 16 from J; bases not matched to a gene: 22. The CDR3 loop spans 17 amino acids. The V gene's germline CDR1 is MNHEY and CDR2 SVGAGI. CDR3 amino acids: CASSYAGGGSVGGAQFF. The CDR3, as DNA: TGTGCCAGCAGTTACGCCGGCGGGGGTTCGGTGGGCGGGGCGCAGTTTTTT.

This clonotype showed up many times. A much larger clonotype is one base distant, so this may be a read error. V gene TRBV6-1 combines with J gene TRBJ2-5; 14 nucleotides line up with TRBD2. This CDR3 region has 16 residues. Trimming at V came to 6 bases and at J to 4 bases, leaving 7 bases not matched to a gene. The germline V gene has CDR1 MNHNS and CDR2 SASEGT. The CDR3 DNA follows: TGTGCCAGCAGGCCGGGACTAGCGGGAGTAGGAGAGACCCAGTACTTC. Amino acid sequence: CASRPGLAGVGETQYF.

CDR3 coding DNA: TGTGCCAGCAGTCCCCCGGGACAGGCTGGAAACACCATATATTTT. As protein: CASSPPGQAGNTIYF. The chain recombines TRBV6-1 with TRBJ1-3, with 8 bases fitting TRBD1. V lost 5 bases and J lost 2; bases outside the gene matches: 5. The CDR3 runs to 15 residues. Germline loops: CDR1 MNHNS, CDR2 SASEGT.

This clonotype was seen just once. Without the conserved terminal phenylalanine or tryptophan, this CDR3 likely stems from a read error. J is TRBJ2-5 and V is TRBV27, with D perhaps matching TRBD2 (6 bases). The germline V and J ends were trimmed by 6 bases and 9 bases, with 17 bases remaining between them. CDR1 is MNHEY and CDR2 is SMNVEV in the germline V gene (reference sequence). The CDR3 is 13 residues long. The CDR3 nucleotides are TGTGCCAGCAGGGGGCTGGGTCGGGAGTCCCAGTACTTG. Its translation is CASRGLGRESQYL.

The CDR3 reads CASGGEGGRAQETQYF. In DNA form, the CDR3 reads TGTGCCAGCGGGGGAGAGGGGGGGAGGGCCCAAGAGACGCAGTACTTC. The V call is TRBV7-2, the J call TRBJ2-3, with a tentative D call TRBD2 (7 bases). The DNA matches TRBJ2-7 better at its end, which makes the J call doubtful. Germline CDR1 reads SGHTA; CDR2 reads FQGNSA. The CDR3 is made up of 16 amino acids.

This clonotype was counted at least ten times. This chain's CDR3 is CASSFRGKNTEAFF. The CDR3 DNA is TGTGCCAGCAGTTTTCGGGGCAAGAACACTGAAGCTTTCTTT. V and J are TRBV12-3 or TRBV12-4 and TRBJ1-1, with a tentative D call TRBD1 (5 bases). There are 14 residues in the CDR3. V was clipped by 3 bases and J by 1 base, with 9 bases between them.

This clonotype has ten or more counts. The CDR3 DNA reads TGCGCCAGCAGCCAAGTCACCTCGAGTAGCGGCCAAGAGACCCAGTACTTC. Its translation is CASSQVTSSSGQETQYF. The V and J genes are TRBV4-1 and TRBJ2-5; tentative D call: TRBD2 (6 bases). This CDR3 region has 17 residues. From germline, CDR1 is MGHRA and CDR2 YSYEKL. Deletions cut 1 base from V and 1 base from J, with 16 bases between.

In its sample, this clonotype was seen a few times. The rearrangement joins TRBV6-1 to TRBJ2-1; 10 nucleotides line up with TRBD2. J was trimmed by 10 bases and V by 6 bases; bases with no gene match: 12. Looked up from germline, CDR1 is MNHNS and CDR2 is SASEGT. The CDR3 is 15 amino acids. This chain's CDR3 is CASRKGLADSYEQFF. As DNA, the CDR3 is TGTGCCAGCAGAAAAGGACTAGCGGACTCCTACGAGCAGTTCTTC.

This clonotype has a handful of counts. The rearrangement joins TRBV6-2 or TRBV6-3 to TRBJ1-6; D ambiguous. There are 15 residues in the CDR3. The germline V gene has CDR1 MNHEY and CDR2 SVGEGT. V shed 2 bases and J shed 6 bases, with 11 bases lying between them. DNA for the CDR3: TGTGCCAGCAGTTACGGATCCCCGCTTAATTCACCCCTCCACTTT. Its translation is CASSYGSPLNSPLHF.

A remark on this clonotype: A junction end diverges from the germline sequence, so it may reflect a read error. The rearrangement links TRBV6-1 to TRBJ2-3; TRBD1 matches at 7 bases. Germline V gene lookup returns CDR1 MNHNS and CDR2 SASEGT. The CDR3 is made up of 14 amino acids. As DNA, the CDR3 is TGTGCCAGCACCCAGGCCCGGAACACAGGGGCGCAGTTTTTT. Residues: CASTQARNTGAQFF.

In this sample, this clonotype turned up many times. CDR3 coding DNA: TGTGCCAGCAGTTTAAAGCGGGAGACCTACAATGAGCAGTACTTC. It is translated as CASSLKRETYNEQYF. The chain links TRBV27 to TRBJ2-1; 8 bases align to TRBD2. The J call is doubtful: the DNA matches TRBJ2-7 better. Germline V gives CDR1 MNHEY, CDR2 SMNVEV (reference sequence). CDR3 length: 15 residues.

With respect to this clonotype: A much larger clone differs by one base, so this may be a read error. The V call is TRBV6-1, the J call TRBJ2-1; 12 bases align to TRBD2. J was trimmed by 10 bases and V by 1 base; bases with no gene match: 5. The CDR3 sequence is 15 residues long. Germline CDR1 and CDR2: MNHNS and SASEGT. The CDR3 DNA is TGTGCCAGCAGTGAAGGACTAGCGGGGGCCTACGAGCAGTTCTTC. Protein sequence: CASSEGLAGAYEQFF.

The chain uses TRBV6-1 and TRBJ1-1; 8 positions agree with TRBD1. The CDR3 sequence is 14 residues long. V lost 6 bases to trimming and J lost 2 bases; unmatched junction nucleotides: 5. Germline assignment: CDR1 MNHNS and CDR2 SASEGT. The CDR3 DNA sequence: TGTGCCAGCAGACCCACAGGGGGAAACACTGAAGCTTTCTTT. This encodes CASRPTGGNTEAFF.

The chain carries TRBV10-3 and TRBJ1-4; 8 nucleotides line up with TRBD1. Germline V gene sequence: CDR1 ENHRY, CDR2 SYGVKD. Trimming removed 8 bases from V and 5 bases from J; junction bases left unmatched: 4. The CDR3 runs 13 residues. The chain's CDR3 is CAIFDRGNEKLFF. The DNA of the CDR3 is TGTGCCATCTTCGACAGGGGAAATGAAAAACTGTTTTTT.